These T cell receptor beta chains were read from a single sample in a study of T cells after yellow fever vaccination. TCRdb used MiXCR to reprocess the 5' RACE reads, holding one entry per CDR3 protein. Of a few hundred thousand distinct CDR3 sequences in the sample, 3.5% to 5% are singletons; the top ten hold approximately 19%. The sample here was PBMCs, taken 15 days after the yellow fever booster vaccination. The receptors come from a man aged 18 to 29 who received the YFV17D yellow fever vaccine. Both conserved end residues are part of each CDR3. A D gene is named only where the DNA matches it firmly. Rows may omit the clone size; those that give it use once, few, many or a size class.

CASRPAGGDGELFF	TGTGCCAGCAGGCCGGCGGGCGGGGACGGGGAGCTGTTTTTT	many	TRBV12-3/TRBV12-4	TRBJ2-2	-
CASSLQGTGANVLTF	TGTGCCAGCAGTCTACAGGGTACAGGGGCCAACGTCCTGACTTTC	few	TRBV5-6	TRBJ2-6	-
CASSLIPPIGNSPLHF	TGTGCCAGCAGCTTAATTCCCCCCATTGGGAATTCACCCCTCCACTTT	many	TRBV7-2	TRBJ1-6	-
CAISENPNYGYTF	TGTGCCATCAGTGAAAACCCTAACTATGGCTACACCTTC	many	TRBV10-3	TRBJ1-2	-
CASSHWTGRGNQPQHF	TGTGCCAGCAGCCACTGGACAGGGAGAGGCAATCAGCCCCAGCATTTT	many	TRBV7-9	TRBJ1-5	TRBD1
CASRGGSYEKLFF	TGTGCCAGCAGGGGAGGCTCCTATGAAAAACTGTTTTTT	many	TRBV27	TRBJ1-4	-
CASSQDLEETQYF	TGCGCCAGCAGCCAAGATTTAGAAGAGACCCAGTACTTC	few	TRBV4-3	TRBJ2-5	-
CASSEGQDYEQYF	TGTGCCAGCTCAGAGGGACAGGACTACGAGCAGTACTTC	many	TRBV18	TRBJ2-7	TRBD1
CASGPGLATDTQYF	TGTGCCAGCGGGCCGGGACTAGCTACAGATACGCAGTATTTT	-	TRBV7-2	TRBJ2-3	TRBD2
CASSYSGPGANQPQHF	TGTGCCAGCAGTTACTCTGGGCCAGGGGCTAATCAGCCCCAGCATTTT	-	TRBV6-5	TRBJ1-5	-
CATSRDRSNGETQYF	TGTGCCACCAGCAGAGATCGTTCGAACGGAGAGACCCAGTACTTC	many	TRBV15	TRBJ2-5	-
CASSSIAGGSNNEQFF	TGCGCCAGCAGCTCAATAGCGGGGGGGTCAAACAATGAGCAGTTCTTC	few	TRBV5-1	TRBJ2-1	TRBD2
CASSLEQNSPLHF	TGCGCCAGCAGCCTCGAACAGAATTCACCCCTCCACTTT	-	TRBV4-3	TRBJ1-6	-
CASRASGNTIYF	TGTGCCTCCCGAGCCTCTGGAAACACCATATATTTT	few	TRBV28	TRBJ1-3	-
CATKGGTDTQYF	TGTGCCACCAAGGGGGGCACAGATACGCAGTATTTT	few	TRBV24-1	TRBJ2-3	-
CASTLTGGDYGYTF	TGTGCCAGCACCCTGACAGGGGGCGACTATGGCTACACCTTC	many	TRBV7-2	TRBJ1-2	TRBD1
CSARGGSGGEKLFF	TGCAGTGCTAGAGGGGGATCAGGGGGAGAAAAACTGTTTTTT	few	TRBV20-1	TRBJ1-4	TRBD1
CASSPQMNTEAFF	TGTGCCAGCAGTCCCCAGATGAACACTGAAGCTTTCTTT	many	TRBV7-2	TRBJ1-1	-
CASSQDRVGAPDTQYF	TGCGCCAGCAGCCAAGATAGAGTAGGGGCGCCGGATACGCAGTATTTT	few	TRBV4-3	TRBJ2-3	-
CASKLGQGAAEAFF	TGTGCCAGCAAACTCGGACAGGGGGCTGCTGAAGCTTTCTTT	many	TRBV4-2	TRBJ1-1	TRBD1
CASSQAPGADTQYF	TGTGCCAGCAGCCAAGCTCCAGGGGCAGATACGCAGTATTTT	few	TRBV3-1	TRBJ2-3	-
CASSQSLDSEEKLFF	TGTGCCAGCAGCCAAAGCCTGGACAGCGAAGAAAAACTGTTTTTT	few	TRBV4-2	TRBJ1-4	-
CASSLGLGAGDSAFF	TGTGCCAGCAGCTTAGGATTGGGGGCAGGGGATTCGGCTTTCTTT	many	TRBV11-2	TRBJ1-1	-
CASSERTSDTQYF	TGTGCCAGCAGTGAACGAACCTCAGATACGCAGTATTTT	many	TRBV25-1	TRBJ2-3	-
CSASGLAGGTDTQYF	TGCAGTGCTAGCGGACTAGCGGGGGGCACAGATACGCAGTATTTT	many	TRBV20-1	TRBJ2-3	TRBD2
CASSFQSGGSTDTQYF	TGTGCCAGCAGCTTCCAAAGCGGGGGGAGCACAGATACGCAGTATTTT	many	TRBV7-6	TRBJ2-3	TRBD2
CASSLGIRGKETQYF	TGTGCCAGCAGCTTAGGGATCCGGGGGAAAGAGACCCAGTACTTC	few	TRBV11-2	TRBJ2-5	-
CASSMGAKDTQYF	TGTGCCAGCAGTATGGGGGCGAAGGATACGCAGTATTTT	many	TRBV6-5	TRBJ2-3	-
CASSLRGEQFF	TGTGCCAGCAGTTTACGGGGGGAGCAGTTCTTC	many	TRBV27	TRBJ2-1	-
CSAAGNPGGPDNEQFF	TGCAGTGCCGCTGGGAATCCGGGGGGCCCCGACAATGAGCAGTTCTTC	many	TRBV20-1	TRBJ2-1	-
CSAERGVENYGYTF	TGCAGCGCCGAACGAGGGGTGGAGAACTATGGCTACACCTTC	many	TRBV29-1	TRBJ1-2	-
CATSDTWSNQPQHF	TGTGCCACCAGTGACACCTGGAGCAATCAGCCCCAGCATTTT	few	TRBV24-1	TRBJ1-5	-
CASSSQGTNEKLFF	TGTGCCAGCAGTTCACAGGGGACTAATGAAAAACTGTTTTTT	few	TRBV12-3/TRBV12-4	TRBJ1-4	TRBD1
CASSPAPDQSHTQYF	TGTGCCAGCAGCCCGGCCCCCGACCAGTCACATACGCAGTATTTT	many	TRBV11-2	TRBJ2-3	-
CASSLAENTGELFF	TGTGCCAGCAGCTTGGCAGAGAACACCGGGGAGCTGTTTTTT	-	TRBV5-4	TRBJ2-2	-
CASSPMAQGTRTYF	TGTGCCAGCAGTCCGATGGCTCAGGGGACCCGGACGTACTTC	few	TRBV28	TRBJ2-5	-
CSARGLNTGELFF	TGCAGTGCTAGAGGATTGAACACCGGGGAGCTGTTTTTT	many	TRBV20-1	TRBJ2-2	-
CASSSFAARDDQPQHF	TGTGCCAGCAGTTCCTTCGCCGCCAGGGACGACCAGCCCCAGCATTTT	few	TRBV6-2/TRBV6-3	TRBJ1-5	-
CASSQEGVGEQYF	TGTGCCAGCAGCCAAGAGGGCGTAGGCGAGCAGTACTTC	few	TRBV3-1	TRBJ2-7	-
CASSYGDRLYEQYF	TGTGCCAGCAGTTACGGGGACAGGCTTTACGAGCAGTACTTC	few	TRBV6-5	TRBJ2-7	TRBD1
CSARRTATNYGYTF	TGCAGTGCTAGGCGGACAGCCACTAACTATGGCTACACCTTC	few	TRBV20-1	TRBJ1-2	-
CASSFMGVNTEAFF	TGTGCCAGCAGTTTTATGGGGGTGAACACTGAAGCTTTCTTT	many	TRBV12-3/TRBV12-4	TRBJ1-1	-
CASSQLAGSDTGELFF	TGCGCCAGCAGCCAGTTAGCGGGGTCGGACACCGGGGAGCTGTTTTTT	few	TRBV4-3	TRBJ2-2	TRBD2
CATSRDSGQELFF	TGTGCCACCAGCAGAGATTCGGGCCAGGAGCTGTTTTTT	-	TRBV15	TRBJ2-2	-
CATSTHGAAGANVLTF	TGTGCCACCAGCACCCATGGGGCGGCTGGGGCCAACGTCCTGACTTTC	many	TRBV15	TRBJ2-6	-
CASSYSGGDKYNEQFF	TGTGCCAGCAGTTATAGCGGGGGGGATAAATACAATGAGCAGTTCTTC	few	TRBV6-1	TRBJ2-1	TRBD2
CASRGVFYGYTF	TGCGCCAGCAGGGGGGTTTTCTATGGCTACACCTTC	many	TRBV5-1	TRBJ1-2	-
CAISAPSSSGGIYEQFF	TGTGCCATCAGTGCCCCCAGCTCTAGCGGGGGGATATATGAGCAGTTCTTC	-	TRBV10-3	TRBJ2-1	TRBD2
CSARVGRGSLPQHF	TGCAGTGCTAGAGTGGGCAGGGGCAGTCTGCCCCAGCATTTT	few	TRBV20-1	TRBJ1-5	-
CASSFRLAGDTNEQFF	TGCGCCAGCAGCTTCAGACTAGCGGGAGATACTAATGAGCAGTTCTTC	many	TRBV5-1	TRBJ2-1	TRBD2
CASSLVPGKETQYF	TGCGCCAGCAGCTTGGTACCAGGGAAAGAGACCCAGTACTTC	few	TRBV5-1	TRBJ2-5	-
CASSQATVRRGGEGEQYF	TGTGCCAGCAGCCAAGCTACAGTAAGGCGGGGGGGCGAAGGCGAGCAGTACTTC	-	TRBV4-2	TRBJ2-7	TRBD2
CASSLGDGEVNIQYF	TGTGCCAGCAGCTTAGGGGACGGGGAGGTGAACATTCAGTACTTC	many	TRBV7-9	TRBJ2-4	-
CASLGRSTEAFF	TGTGCCAGCTTAGGCAGGTCCACTGAAGCTTTCTTT	many	TRBV7-9	TRBJ1-1	-
CASSSRRQGHQYRQFF	TGTGCCAGCAGCTCAAGGAGGCAGGGTCACCAATATCGCCAGTTCTTC	few	TRBV7-2	TRBJ2-1	-
CASREGAWTEAFF	TGTGCCAGCAGGGAGGGGGCCTGGACTGAAGCTTTCTTT	-	TRBV12-3/TRBV12-4	TRBJ1-1	TRBD1
CAIKGVATNEKLFF	TGTGCCATCAAGGGGGTGGCAACTAATGAAAAACTGTTTTTT	many	TRBV10-3	TRBJ1-4	-
CASSGGLAGQAGNEQFF	TGCGCCAGCAGCGGTGGACTAGCGGGCCAAGCGGGGAATGAGCAGTTCTTC	few	TRBV5-1	TRBJ2-1	TRBD2
CASSHRGQDTQYF	TGCGCCAGCAGCCATCGGGGGCAGGATACGCAGTATTTT	many	TRBV4-1	TRBJ2-3	-
CASSSLPRTGDTQYF	TGTGCCAGCAGCTCCCTCCCTCGGACAGGCGATACGCAGTATTTT	many	TRBV7-8	TRBJ2-3	TRBD1